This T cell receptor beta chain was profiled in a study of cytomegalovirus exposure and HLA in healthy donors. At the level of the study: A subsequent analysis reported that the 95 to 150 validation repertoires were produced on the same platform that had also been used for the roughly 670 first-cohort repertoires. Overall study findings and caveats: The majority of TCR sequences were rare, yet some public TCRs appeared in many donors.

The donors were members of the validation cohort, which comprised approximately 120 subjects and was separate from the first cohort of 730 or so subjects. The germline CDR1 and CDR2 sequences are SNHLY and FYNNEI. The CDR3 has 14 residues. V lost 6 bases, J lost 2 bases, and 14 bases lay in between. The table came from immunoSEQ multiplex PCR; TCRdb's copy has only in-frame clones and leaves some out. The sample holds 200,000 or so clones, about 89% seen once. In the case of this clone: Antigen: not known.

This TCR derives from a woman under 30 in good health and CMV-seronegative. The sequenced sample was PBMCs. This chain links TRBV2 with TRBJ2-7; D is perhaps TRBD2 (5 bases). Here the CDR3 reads CASRPDYRTYEQYF. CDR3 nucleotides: TGTGCCAGCAGGCCCGACTACCGAACCTACGAGCAGTACTTC.